This T cell receptor (beta chain) was sequenced in a study of cytomegalovirus exposure and HLA in healthy donors. Study information: An earlier analysis identified fewer than 130 million unique TCR beta sequences in about 190 million T cells. Study-level findings and limits: In vitro experiments confirmed that three CMV-associated chains were specific for CMV antigens.

With 2 bases removed from V and 3 bases from J, the gap between germline ends came to 6 bases. CDR1 and CDR2 (germline): SGHTS, YDEGEE. This CDR3 comprises 12 residues. For this clone: No antigen is known for it.

Vbeta (60) and Jbeta (13) primers were used in the PCR. Here immunoSEQ multiplex PCR was the method, and the copy in TCRdb shows in-frame clones only, minus some. The data contain about 100,000 clones, just under 80% of them singletons. The chain recombines TRBV5-8 with TRBJ2-7, with a tentative D call TRBD2 (5 bases). This sequence was found in a man aged 25-45 years in good health and CMV-seronegative. The sequenced sample was PBMCs. The CDR3 DNA is TGTGCCAGCAGCTTCCGGGACTACGAGCAGTACTTC. This translates into CASSFRDYEQYF.